Listed below are T cell receptor beta chains from one sample, sequenced in a study of shared clonotypes between healthy human individuals. Profiling relied on immunoSEQ multiplex PCR, and the TCRdb table lists in-frame clones only, not all of them. This sample has roughly 650,000 clones, with about 96% found just once. Sample: naive CD8+ T cells sorted from blood. These receptors were collected from a woman aged 30 to 39 in good health. The CDR3 runs from the conserved cysteine through the conserved F or W. Each record gives: J gene, V gene, CDR3 protein.

J: TRBJ1-5
V: TRBV28
CDR3: CASNTRDRAEWVDQPQHF

J: TRBJ1-2
V: TRBV19
CDR3: CASRVWETDGYTF

J: TRBJ2-5
V: TRBV20-1
CDR3: CSAREETQYF

J: TRBJ2-3
V: TRBV28
CDR3: CASSLPDSITDTQYF

J: TRBJ1-5
V: TRBV19
CDR3: CASTPGQKPNQPQHF

J: TRBJ1-1
V: TRBV28
CDR3: CASSLWESNTEAFF

J: TRBJ2-1
V: TRBV11-2
CDR3: CASSWDSSDYNEQFF

J: TRBJ2-3
V: TRBV7-9
CDR3: CASSPSLWDEDTDTQYF

J: TRBJ1-2
V: TRBV6-5
CDR3: CASSYTGKGYGYTF

J: TRBJ1-1
V: TRBV30
CDR3: CAWSDRNRDTEAFF

J: TRBJ2-5
V: TRBV5-6
CDR3: CASRTGRGNVGQETQYF

J: TRBJ2-7
V: TRBV19
CDR3: CASSIGPLGGPEQYF

J: TRBJ1-2
V: TRBV28
CDR3: CASSLQAGGSGYTF

J: TRBJ1-5
V: TRBV6-1
CDR3: CASRETGTRPQHF

J: TRBJ1-3
V: TRBV28
CDR3: CASRVGRPGDTIYF

J: TRBJ2-7
V: TRBV5-5
CDR3: CASSRENLRLGSYEQYF

J: TRBJ2-1
V: TRBV5-6
CDR3: CASSFTGGSYNEQFF

J: TRBJ2-7
V: TRBV6-1
CDR3: CASSADRAAYEQYF

J: TRBJ2-7
V: TRBV28
CDR3: CASSRAGTLGEQYF

J: TRBJ2-5
V: TRBV11-2
CDR3: CASSLGGRERKETQYF

J: TRBJ1-1
V: TRBV7-8
CDR3: CASSLEHRGREGKPEAFF

J: TRBJ2-1
V: TRBV29-1
CDR3: CSSPEGTEQFF

J: TRBJ1-4
V: TRBV5-4
CDR3: CASSLGQDNEKLFF

J: TRBJ1-2
V: TRBV27
CDR3: CASSQGGGVYGYTF

J: TRBJ2-5
V: TRBV15
CDR3: CATSSLGGPQETQYF

J: TRBJ2-1
V: TRBV6-8
CDR3: CASSYEGLAVAYNEQFF

J: TRBJ1-2
V: TRBV27
CDR3: CASSLSVRGNYGYTF

J: TRBJ2-1
V: TRBV27
CDR3: CASSLTPPGTRKYNEQFF

J: TRBJ2-3
V: TRBV27
CDR3: CASSIHSGSYTQYF

J: TRBJ2-1
V: TRBV13
CDR3: CASSLELAGEVNEQFF

J: TRBJ2-3
V: TRBV6-4
CDR3: CASPEGLAGGPPDTQYF

J: TRBJ2-1
V: TRBV9
CDR3: CASMRPPYNEQFF

J: TRBJ1-1
V: TRBV27
CDR3: CASSLIYVWGKEEEAFF

J: TRBJ2-2
V: TRBV7-9
CDR3: CASSLFGELFF

J: TRBJ1-1
V: TRBV19
CDR3: CASSIAKNTEAFF

J: TRBJ2-1
V: TRBV13
CDR3: CASSFSNEQFF

J: TRBJ2-1
V: TRBV5-6
CDR3: CASGPLPAGGPYNEQFF

J: TRBJ2-1
V: TRBV6-4
CDR3: CANPRGWNEQFF

J: TRBJ1-1
V: TRBV30
CDR3: CAWSGGDTEAFF

J: TRBJ2-7
V: TRBV6-5
CDR3: CASSYGKTYEQYF

J: TRBJ2-1
V: TRBV9
CDR3: CASSATSYNEQFF

J: TRBJ2-1
V: TRBV7-9
CDR3: CASEEKYNEQFF

J: TRBJ2-2
V: TRBV4-1
CDR3: CASSQAQPGTGGFRKNTGELFF

J: TRBJ2-2
V: TRBV2
CDR3: CAIPGQRTGELFF

J: TRBJ2-7
V: TRBV11-2
CDR3: CASSFGTGWEQYF

J: TRBJ2-1
V: TRBV28
CDR3: CASSSRTSGAYNEQFF

J: TRBJ2-7
V: TRBV19
CDR3: CASSSFPSSYEQYF

J: TRBJ2-2
V: TRBV2
CDR3: CASSEGSGTGELFF